Listed below are T cell receptor beta chains from one sample, sequenced in a study of T-cell reconstitution after alpha-beta-depleted transplantation in children. TCRdb reprocessed the PCR reads with MiXCR, giving one entry per CDR3 protein. The repertoire includes 200,000 to 250,000 distinct CDR3 sequences, under 30% of them detected once, and about 4.8% sits in the top ten. Source: PBMCs, mostly from graft donor cells, taken 360 days after TCRalphabeta/CD19-depleted stem cell transplant. The source is a female patient aged 2-9 years who had a stem cell transplant for congenital amegakaryocytic thrombocytopenia, so the T cells may come from the graft donor. CDR3s include the opening cysteine and the closing phenylalanine or tryptophan. The order of the fields is J gene, clone size, D gene, V gene, CDR3 protein, CDR3 DNA. D genes are given only for firm matches. Expanded clones are given a class, and other clones once, few, many or no size at all.

J gene: TRBJ2-5
clone size: NA
D gene: NA
V gene: TRBV2
CDR3 protein: CASNIEETQYF
CDR3 DNA: TGTGCCAGCAATATCGAAGAGACCCAGTACTTC

J gene: TRBJ2-4
clone size: NA
D gene: NA
V gene: TRBV21-1
CDR3 protein: CASSKSGIGSKNIQYF
CDR3 DNA: TGTGCCAGCAGCAAGAGCGGGATCGGATCCAAAAACATTCAGTACTTC

J gene: TRBJ2-7
clone size: NA
D gene: NA
V gene: TRBV2
CDR3 protein: CATRDGLANSYEQYF
CDR3 DNA: TGTGCCACCAGGGACGGCCTAGCGAACTCCTACGAGCAGTACTTC

J gene: TRBJ2-7
clone size: few
D gene: TRBD2
V gene: TRBV12-3/TRBV12-4
CDR3 protein: CASSEGHQGLAGDSYEQYF
CDR3 DNA: TGTGCCAGCAGTGAGGGACACCAAGGACTAGCGGGTGACTCCTACGAGCAGTACTTC

J gene: TRBJ1-2
clone size: few
D gene: NA
V gene: TRBV25-1
CDR3 protein: CASSDGPYGYTF
CDR3 DNA: TGTGCCAGCAGTGACGGCCCCTATGGCTACACCTTC

J gene: TRBJ2-7
clone size: NA
D gene: TRBD2
V gene: TRBV6-1
CDR3 protein: CASSTPPAGDPYEQYF
CDR3 DNA: TGTGCCAGCAGTACCCCTCCAGCGGGAGATCCCTACGAGCAGTACTTC

J gene: TRBJ2-1
clone size: NA
D gene: NA
V gene: TRBV12-3/TRBV12-4
CDR3 protein: CASSPRAASYNEQFF
CDR3 DNA: TGTGCCAGCAGCCCCAGGGCCGCCTCCTACAATGAGCAGTTCTTC

J gene: TRBJ2-1
clone size: few
D gene: TRBD2
V gene: TRBV7-2
CDR3 protein: CASSSPSGRVIEQFF
CDR3 DNA: TGTGCCAGCAGCTCCCCTAGCGGGAGGGTTATTGAGCAGTTCTTC

J gene: TRBJ2-1
clone size: many
D gene: NA
V gene: TRBV20-1
CDR3 protein: CSAPGPRVSNWGNEQFF
CDR3 DNA: TGCAGTGCCCCAGGGCCCCGGGTTTCCAATTGGGGCAATGAGCAGTTCTTC

J gene: TRBJ2-3
clone size: NA
D gene: TRBD2
V gene: TRBV7-8
CDR3 protein: CASSLVGGADTQYF
CDR3 DNA: TGTGCCAGCAGCTTAGTCGGGGGGGCAGATACGCAGTATTTT

J gene: TRBJ1-1
clone size: NA
D gene: TRBD1
V gene: TRBV18
CDR3 protein: CASSRQGKLTEAFF
CDR3 DNA: TGTGCCAGCTCGAGACAGGGAAAGTTAACTGAAGCTTTCTTT

J gene: TRBJ1-4
clone size: NA
D gene: NA
V gene: TRBV12-3/TRBV12-4
CDR3 protein: CASSLRRGEKLFF
CDR3 DNA: TGTGCCAGCAGTTTAAGACGGGGCGAAAAACTGTTTTTT

J gene: TRBJ2-3
clone size: few
D gene: TRBD1
V gene: TRBV29-1
CDR3 protein: CSVNTDRADTQYF
CDR3 DNA: TGCAGCGTCAATACGGACAGGGCAGATACGCAGTATTTT

J gene: TRBJ2-3
clone size: NA
D gene: TRBD2
V gene: TRBV15
CDR3 protein: CATSTLAGPSTDTQYF
CDR3 DNA: TGTGCCACCAGCACCCTAGCGGGACCTAGCACAGATACGCAGTATTTT

J gene: TRBJ2-1
clone size: NA
D gene: NA
V gene: TRBV7-2
CDR3 protein: CASSLAARYNEQFF
CDR3 DNA: TGTGCCAGCAGCTTAGCGGCCCGGTACAATGAGCAGTTCTTC

J gene: TRBJ2-3
clone size: NA
D gene: NA
V gene: TRBV28
CDR3 protein: CASSSPSGDQDTQYF
CDR3 DNA: TGTGCCAGCAGTTCGCCCTCGGGGGATCAAGATACGCAGTATTTT

J gene: TRBJ2-7
clone size: NA
D gene: TRBD1
V gene: TRBV20-1
CDR3 protein: CSASDRGVGGLEQYF
CDR3 DNA: TGCAGTGCTAGCGACAGGGGAGTGGGTGGGCTCGAGCAGTACTTC

J gene: TRBJ2-1
clone size: few
D gene: TRBD2
V gene: TRBV6-2/TRBV6-3
CDR3 protein: CASNLGGANEQFF
CDR3 DNA: TGTGCCAGCAACCTCGGGGGGGCTAATGAGCAGTTCTTC

J gene: TRBJ2-7
clone size: many
D gene: NA
V gene: TRBV4-1
CDR3 protein: CASSQFFNWLGAQGYEQYF
CDR3 DNA: TGCGCCAGCAGCCAATTTTTTAATTGGTTGGGCGCGCAAGGCTACGAGCAGTACTTC

J gene: TRBJ2-1
clone size: once
D gene: TRBD2
V gene: TRBV7-9
CDR3 protein: CASGKSGGREFF
CDR3 DNA: TGTGCCAGCGGTAAATCGGGGGGGCGTGAGTTCTTC

J gene: TRBJ2-3
clone size: NA
D gene: TRBD2
V gene: TRBV6-5
CDR3 protein: CASSYGSGGARDTQYF
CDR3 DNA: TGTGCCAGCAGTTACGGCAGCGGGGGGGCGAGAGATACGCAGTATTTT

J gene: TRBJ2-5
clone size: NA
D gene: NA
V gene: TRBV25-1
CDR3 protein: CASSEYYSYQETQYF
CDR3 DNA: TGTGCCAGCAGTGAATACTATTCGTACCAAGAGACCCAGTACTTC

J gene: TRBJ2-7
clone size: NA
D gene: TRBD2
V gene: TRBV20-1
CDR3 protein: CSVRRGSSYEQYF
CDR3 DNA: TGCAGTGTTAGGCGGGGGAGCTCCTACGAGCAGTACTTC

J gene: TRBJ2-3
clone size: NA
D gene: NA
V gene: TRBV5-1
CDR3 protein: CASSSGPGPTDTQYF
CDR3 DNA: TGCGCCAGCAGCTCGGGTCCAGGCCCGACAGATACGCAGTATTTT

J gene: TRBJ2-5
clone size: few
D gene: TRBD2
V gene: TRBV5-1
CDR3 protein: CASSWGTRAQETQYF
CDR3 DNA: TGCGCCAGCAGCTGGGGGACTAGAGCTCAAGAGACCCAGTACTTC

J gene: TRBJ1-5
clone size: NA
D gene: NA
V gene: TRBV28
CDR3 protein: CASSFFRDALDQPQHF
CDR3 DNA: TGTGCCAGCAGTTTTTTTAGGGATGCCTTGGATCAGCCCCAGCATTTT

J gene: TRBJ2-7
clone size: few
D gene: NA
V gene: TRBV28
CDR3 protein: CASTPSLEATGEQYF
CDR3 DNA: TGTGCCAGCACCCCGTCTCTCGAGGCTACGGGGGAGCAGTACTTC

J gene: TRBJ1-2
clone size: NA
D gene: NA
V gene: TRBV4-1
CDR3 protein: CASSHPGRSGNYGYTF
CDR3 DNA: TGCGCCAGCAGCCACCCTGGGCGTAGCGGGAACTATGGCTACACCTTC

J gene: TRBJ2-1
clone size: NA
D gene: NA
V gene: TRBV6-5
CDR3 protein: CASSYGVVRDNRVDEQFF
CDR3 DNA: TGTGCCAGCAGTTACGGGGTGGTCAGGGACAATCGGGTGGATGAGCAGTTCTTC

J gene: TRBJ2-7
clone size: few
D gene: NA
V gene: TRBV29-1
CDR3 protein: CSVERRGAGELEQYF
CDR3 DNA: TGCAGCGTTGAGAGACGGGGGGCGGGAGAGCTCGAGCAGTACTTC

J gene: TRBJ1-4
clone size: NA
D gene: TRBD1
V gene: TRBV6-6
CDR3 protein: CASSGQGAKLFF
CDR3 DNA: TGTGCCAGCAGCGGACAGGGTGCAAAACTGTTTTTT

J gene: TRBJ2-2
clone size: NA
D gene: NA
V gene: TRBV24-1
CDR3 protein: CATSSGMTRGSNTGELFF
CDR3 DNA: TGTGCCACCAGTAGTGGGATGACGAGGGGCTCGAACACCGGGGAGCTGTTTTTT

J gene: TRBJ2-2
clone size: many
D gene: TRBD1
V gene: TRBV12-3/TRBV12-4
CDR3 protein: CASSPGTARNTGELFF
CDR3 DNA: TGTGCCAGCAGTCCAGGGACAGCCCGGAACACCGGGGAGCTGTTTTTT

J gene: TRBJ2-7
clone size: NA
D gene: NA
V gene: TRBV11-2
CDR3 protein: CASSFSLDEQYF
CDR3 DNA: TGTGCCAGCAGCTTTAGCCTAGACGAGCAGTACTTC

J gene: TRBJ2-2
clone size: few
D gene: NA
V gene: TRBV15
CDR3 protein: CATSRVSTGELFF
CDR3 DNA: TGTGCCACCAGCAGAGTCTCCACCGGGGAGCTGTTTTTT

J gene: TRBJ2-7
clone size: few
D gene: TRBD1
V gene: TRBV20-1
CDR3 protein: CSARSARGRFVSYEQYF
CDR3 DNA: TGCAGTGCTAGGTCCGCCAGGGGGCGTTTTGTGTCCTACGAGCAGTACTTC

J gene: TRBJ1-1
clone size: NA
D gene: NA
V gene: TRBV5-1
CDR3 protein: CASSLAPAGDTEAFF
CDR3 DNA: TGCGCCAGCAGCTTGGCCCCTGCGGGGGACACTGAAGCTTTCTTT

J gene: TRBJ1-1
clone size: few
D gene: TRBD1
V gene: TRBV5-1
CDR3 protein: CASSQGGTANTEAFF
CDR3 DNA: TGCGCCAGCAGCCAGGGCGGGACAGCCAACACTGAAGCTTTCTTT

J gene: TRBJ2-5
clone size: NA
D gene: NA
V gene: TRBV18
CDR3 protein: CASSPRLGEFQETQYF
CDR3 DNA: TGTGCCAGCTCACCACGGCTTGGGGAGTTCCAAGAGACCCAGTACTTC

J gene: TRBJ2-7
clone size: few
D gene: TRBD1
V gene: TRBV11-2
CDR3 protein: CASSLVPGTGGSPYYEQYF
CDR3 DNA: TGTGCCAGCAGCTTAGTTCCCGGGACAGGGGGTTCCCCATACTACGAGCAGTACTTC

J gene: TRBJ2-5
clone size: NA
D gene: NA
V gene: TRBV4-1
CDR3 protein: CASSGDSGGQETQYF
CDR3 DNA: TGCGCCAGCAGCGGGGACTCAGGGGGACAAGAGACCCAGTACTTC

J gene: TRBJ2-3
clone size: many
D gene: NA
V gene: TRBV28
CDR3 protein: CASQTAGTPFLDTQYF
CDR3 DNA: TGTGCCAGCCAGACAGCCGGGACCCCCTTTCTAGATACGCAGTATTTT